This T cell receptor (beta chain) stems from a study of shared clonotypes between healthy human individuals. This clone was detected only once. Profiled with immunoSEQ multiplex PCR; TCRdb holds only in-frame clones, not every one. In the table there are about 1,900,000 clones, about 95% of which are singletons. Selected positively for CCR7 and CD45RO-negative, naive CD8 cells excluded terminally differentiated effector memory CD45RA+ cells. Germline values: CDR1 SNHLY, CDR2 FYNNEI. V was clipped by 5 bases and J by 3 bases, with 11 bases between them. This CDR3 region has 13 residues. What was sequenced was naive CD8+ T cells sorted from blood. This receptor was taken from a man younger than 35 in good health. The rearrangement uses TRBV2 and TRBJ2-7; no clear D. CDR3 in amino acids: CASSPARVYEQYF. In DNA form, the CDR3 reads TGTGCCAGCAGTCCCGCCAGAGTCTACGAGCAGTACTTC. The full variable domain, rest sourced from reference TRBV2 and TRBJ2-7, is EPEVTQTPSHQVTQMGQEVILRCVPISNHLYFYWYRQILGQKVEFLVSFYNNEISEKSEIFDDQFSVERPDGSNFTLKIRSTKLEDSAMYFCASSPARVYEQYFGPGTRLTVT.